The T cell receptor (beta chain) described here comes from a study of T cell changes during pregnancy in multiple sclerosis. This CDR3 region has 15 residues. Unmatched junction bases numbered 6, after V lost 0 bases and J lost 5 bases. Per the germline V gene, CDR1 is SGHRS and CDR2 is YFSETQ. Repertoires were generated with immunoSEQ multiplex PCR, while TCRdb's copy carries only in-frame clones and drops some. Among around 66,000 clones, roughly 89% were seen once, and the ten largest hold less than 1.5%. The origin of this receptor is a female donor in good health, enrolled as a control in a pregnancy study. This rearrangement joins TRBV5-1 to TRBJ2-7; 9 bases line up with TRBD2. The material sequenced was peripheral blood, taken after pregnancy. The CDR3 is CASSLVASGGNEQYF. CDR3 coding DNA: TGCGCCAGCAGCTTGGTAGCGAGCGGGGGGAACGAGCAGTACTTC. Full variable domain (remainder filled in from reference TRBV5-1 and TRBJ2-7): KAGVTQTPRYLIKTRGQQVTLSCSPISGHRSVSWYQQTPGQGLQFLFEYFSETQRNKGNFPGRFSGRQFSNSRSEMNVSTLELGDSALYLCASSLVASGGNEQYFGPGTRLTVT.